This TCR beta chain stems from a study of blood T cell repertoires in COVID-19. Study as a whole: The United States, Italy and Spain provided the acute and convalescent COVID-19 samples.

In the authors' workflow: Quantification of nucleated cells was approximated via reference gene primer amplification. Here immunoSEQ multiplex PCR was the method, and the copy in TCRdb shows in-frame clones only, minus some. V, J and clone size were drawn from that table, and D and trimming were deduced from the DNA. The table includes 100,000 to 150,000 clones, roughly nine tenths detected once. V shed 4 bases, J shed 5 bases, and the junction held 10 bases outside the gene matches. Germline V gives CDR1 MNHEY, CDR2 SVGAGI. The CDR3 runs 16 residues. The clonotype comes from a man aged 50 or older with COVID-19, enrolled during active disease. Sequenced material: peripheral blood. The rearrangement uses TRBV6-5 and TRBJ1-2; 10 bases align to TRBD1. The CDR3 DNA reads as TGTGCCAGCAGTTCGTCAGGACAGGGGGTTCGGTATGGCTACACCTTC. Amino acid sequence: CASSSSGQGVRYGYTF.